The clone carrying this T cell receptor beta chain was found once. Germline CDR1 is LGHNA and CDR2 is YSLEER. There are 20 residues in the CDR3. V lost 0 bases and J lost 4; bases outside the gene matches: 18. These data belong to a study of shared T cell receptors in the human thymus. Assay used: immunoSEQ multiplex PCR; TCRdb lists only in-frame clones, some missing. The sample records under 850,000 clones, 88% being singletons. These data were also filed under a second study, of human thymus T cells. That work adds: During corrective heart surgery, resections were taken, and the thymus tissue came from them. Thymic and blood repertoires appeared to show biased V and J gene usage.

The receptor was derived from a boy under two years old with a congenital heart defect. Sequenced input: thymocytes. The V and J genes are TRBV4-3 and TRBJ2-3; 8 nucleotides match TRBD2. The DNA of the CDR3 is TGCGCCAGCAGCCAAGATCCTAGCGGGCCCCCCGGCCCTGGGGCAGATACGCAGTATTTT. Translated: CASSQDPSGPPGPGADTQYF.